These 27 T cell receptor beta chains came from one sample sequenced in a study of cytomegalovirus exposure and HLA in healthy donors. PCR used 60 Vbeta primers and 13 Jbeta primers. This table comes from immunoSEQ multiplex PCR, and its TCRdb copy is limited to in-frame clones, with some not included. This sample has 150,000 to 200,000 clones, with roughly 84% found just once. Sample: PBMCs. These receptors were collected from a girl under three years old in good health and CMV-seronegative.

The rearrangement joins TRBV27 to TRBJ2-7, with 13 nucleotides matching TRBD2. This CDR3 has 15 residues. Trimming cost V 10 bases and J 4 bases; bases outside gene matches: 10. CDR1 is MNHEY and CDR2 is SMNVEV in the germline V gene (reference sequence). CDR3 residues: CATTQGTSGAYEQYF. CDR3 coding DNA: TGTGCCACGACACAGGGGACTAGCGGGGCGTACGAGCAGTACTTC.

This rearrangement joins TRBV5-6 to TRBJ2-5; D remains ambiguous. The CDR3 totals 11 residues. Germline V CDR1 and CDR2: SGHDT, YYEEEE. V lost 6 bases, J lost 7 bases, and 10 bases lay in between. Written as DNA, the CDR3 is TGTGCCAGCACCTTACTTGGGACCCAGTACTTC. Its protein is CASTLLGTQYF.

The gene calls are TRBV5-5 and TRBJ2-5; D unclear. Germline V CDR1 and CDR2: SGHKS, YYEKEE (reference sequence). V shed 4 bases and J shed 1 base, with 11 bases lying between them. The CDR3 extends over 14 amino acids. The CDR3 coding sequence is TGTGCCAGCAGCCTAACGTCTCTCCAAGAGACCCAGTACTTC. The encoded protein is CASSLTSLQETQYF.

The rearrangement uses TRBV6-1 and TRBJ1-6; TRBD1 might be the D (5 bases). Germline V CDR1 and CDR2: MNHNS, SASEGT. Trimming cost V 4 bases and J 15 bases, with 10 bases left between them. The CDR3 is 11 residues long. Written as DNA, the CDR3 is TGTGCCAGCAGTGTGGAAAGGGGCCTCCACTTT. Amino acids: CASSVERGLHF.

The chain employs TRBV6-5 and TRBJ2-3; the D gene is possibly TRBD2 (5 bases). V was cut by 7 bases and J by 10 bases, with 12 bases left in between. CDR1 and CDR2 (germline): MNHEY, SVGAGI. The CDR3 is 11 residues long. The CDR3 here is CASKSPEAQYF. Written as DNA, the CDR3 is TGTGCCAGCAAGAGTCCGGAGGCGCAGTATTTT.

This rearrangement joins TRBV9 to TRBJ1-1, with D hard to call. There are 13 residues in the CDR3. Germline V gives CDR1 SGDLS, CDR2 YYNGEE. V lost 1 base and J lost 4, with 8 bases in between. The CDR3 sequence: CASSVSGGTEAFF. DNA for the CDR3: TGTGCCAGCAGCGTATCCGGTGGCACTGAAGCTTTCTTT.

The chain uses TRBV19 and TRBJ2-1; D is possibly TRBD1 (6 bases). Per the germline V gene, CDR1 is LNHDA and CDR2 is SQIVND (reference sequence). Trimming took 9 bases from V and 4 from J, leaving 22 bases between them. This CDR3 spans 16 amino acids. CDR3 bases: TGTGCCAGCCGGCCCCCAGGGGTAAAGCCTTACAATGAGCAGTTCTTC. Its protein is CASRPPGVKPYNEQFF. The full variable domain, rest sourced from reference TRBV19 and TRBJ2-1, is DGGITQSPKYLFRKEGQNVTLSCEQNLNHDAMYWYRQDPGQGLRLIYYSQIVNDFQKGDIAEGYSVSREKKESFPLTVTSAQKNPTAFYLCASRPPGVKPYNEQFFGPGTRLTVL.

The J gene is TRBJ1-6, the V gene TRBV15; D not resolved. Germline values: CDR1 LNHNV, CDR2 YYDKDF (reference sequence). This CDR3 has 17 residues. Trimming left V 4 bases short and J 0 bases short, with 13 bases between. As DNA, the CDR3 is TGTGCCACCAGCACGAGGAGGAGCAGCTCCTATAATTCACCCCTCCACTTT. It encodes CATSTRRSSSYNSPLHF.

This clone was seen only once. The rearrangement links TRBV7-8 to TRBJ1-4; D is possibly TRBD1 (5 bases). The CDR3 extends over 14 amino acids. Germline-derived CDR1 and CDR2 are SGHVS and FQNEAQ. V dropped 0 bases and J dropped 10 bases, with 12 bases sitting between them. CDR3 bases: TGTGCCAGCAGCTTAGCAGGGAGGCAGGGAAAACTGTTTTTT. As protein: CASSLAGRQGKLFF.

V and J are TRBV9 and TRBJ2-6, with TRBD2 matching over 11 bases. With 4 bases clipped from V and 1 base from J, the junction kept 10 bases outside the gene matches. Germline V lookup: CDR1 SGDLS, CDR2 YYNGEE. CDR3 size: 19 residues. This chain's CDR3 is CASSFGTSGQNSGANVLTF. The DNA of the CDR3 is TGTGCCAGCAGCTTCGGGACTAGCGGTCAAAATTCTGGGGCCAACGTCCTGACTTTC.

This clone was observed a handful of times. The chain links TRBV6-5 to TRBJ1-6; D call uncertain. V was clipped by 6 bases and J by 4 bases, with 13 bases between them. Germline values: CDR1 MNHEY, CDR2 SVGAGI. The CDR3 is 15 amino acids. The CDR3 sequence is CASRAPQVYNSPLHF. CDR3 sequence (DNA): TGTGCCAGCAGAGCCCCTCAGGTGTATAATTCACCCCTCCACTTT.

With respect to this clone: This same CDR3 is encoded by further DNA sequences in the sample. Here the CDR3 reads CASMGGAKNIQYF. The CDR3 DNA sequence: TGTGCCAGCATGGGGGGGGCCAAAAACATTCAGTACTTC. The chain is built from TRBV2 and TRBJ2-4; 7 bases are a match to TRBD2. This CDR3 comprises 13 residues. Germline V CDR1 and CDR2: SNHLY, FYNNEI. V lost 7 bases to trimming and J lost 1 base; unmatched junction nucleotides: 1.

This rearrangement joins TRBV5-1 to TRBJ2-1; 10 bases match TRBD2. The CDR3 length is 14 residues. The germline gives CDR1 SGHRS, CDR2 YFSETQ. V dropped 2 bases and J dropped 12; count of bases not matched to a gene: 8. Here the CDR3 reads CASSLLAGLHGQFF. The CDR3 region has the DNA TGCGCCAGCAGCTTACTAGCGGGGTTACATGGGCAGTTCTTC.

This chain uses TRBV7-7 with TRBJ2-1; 9 bases fit TRBD1. Germline CDR1 SSHAT, CDR2 FNYEAQ (reference sequence). J lost 4 bases, V lost 5 bases, and 9 bases had no gene match. The CDR3 spans 16 residues. In DNA form, the CDR3 reads TGTGCCAGCAGCCCATACAGGGGGCAGGGATACAATGAGCAGTTCTTC. This translates into CASSPYRGQGYNEQFF.

CDR3 region: CASSTSGGISYNEQFF. The CDR3 nucleotides are TGTGCCAGTAGTACCTCGGGGGGGATCTCCTACAATGAGCAGTTCTTC. The genes are TRBV19 and TRBJ2-1, with 8 nucleotides matching TRBD2. V lost 4 bases to trimming and J lost 0 bases; unmatched junction nucleotides: 5. CDR1 and CDR2 from the germline V gene are LNHDA and SQIVND (reference sequence). This CDR3 is built from 16 residues.

V usage is TRBV6-6 and J usage is TRBJ2-3; 7 positions agree with TRBD2. After removal of 3 bases from V and 3 bases from J, the junction contained 0 bases not matched to a gene. This CDR3 comprises 13 residues. Per germline, CDR1 MNHNY and CDR2 SVGAGI (reference sequence). The CDR3 sequence is CASSYSGTDTQYF. The CDR3 region has the DNA TGTGCCAGCAGTTATAGCGGGACAGATACGCAGTATTTT.

A few counts support this clone. The CDR3 sequence is CASSIRAARVYEQYF. CDR3 nucleotides: TGTGCCAGTAGTATCAGGGCAGCAAGGGTTTACGAGCAGTACTTC. The chain couples TRBV19 to TRBJ2-7; possibly TRBD1 for D (5 bases). V was cut by 3 bases and J by 4 bases, with 16 bases left in between. The CDR3 has 15 residues. Per the germline V gene, CDR1 is LNHDA and CDR2 is SQIVND (reference sequence).

The chain links TRBV4-2 to TRBJ2-4; D gene unclear. V lost 0 bases and J 8 bases, leaving 8 bases between the germline ends. Looked up from germline, CDR1 is LGHNA and CDR2 is YNFKEQ. The CDR3 extends over 13 amino acids. The CDR3 sequence: CASSQEPTDIQYF. The CDR3 coding sequence is TGTGCCAGCAGCCAAGAACCCACGGACATTCAGTACTTC.

The chain is built from TRBV28 and TRBJ2-7; D ambiguous. This CDR3 contains 13 residues. Trimming took 6 bases from V and 0 from J, leaving 9 bases between them. From germline, CDR1 is MDHEN and CDR2 SYDVKM. The CDR3 reads CASRSTDSYEQYF. The CDR3, as DNA: TGTGCCAGCAGGTCCACTGACTCCTACGAGCAGTACTTC.

The chain links TRBV9 to TRBJ1-1; 7 bases map to TRBD1. Germline trimming cut 4 bases from V and 0 bases from J; bases unmatched to any gene: 6. Per germline, CDR1 SGDLS and CDR2 YYNGEE. The CDR3 extends over 15 amino acids. The CDR3 is CASSPQTGMNTEAFF. CDR3 nucleotides: TGTGCCAGCAGCCCGCAGACAGGGATGAACACTGAAGCTTTCTTT.

The V and J genes are TRBV9 and TRBJ2-7; 13 bases agree with TRBD2. The CDR3 sequence is 15 residues long. The germline V gene has CDR1 SGDLS and CDR2 YYNGEE. V was pared by 3 bases and J by 7 bases, with 7 bases of the junction left unmatched. CDR3 region: CASSAEGGLAGEQYF. The CDR3 DNA sequence: TGTGCCAGCAGCGCAGAGGGGGGACTAGCGGGGGAGCAGTACTTC.

The CDR3 spells CASSIERTGWYGYTF. CDR3 nucleotide sequence: TGTGCCAGTAGTATAGAACGGACAGGGTGGTATGGCTACACCTTC. The genes are TRBV19 and TRBJ1-2, with 8 nucleotides matching TRBD1. Trimming cost V 0 bases and J 5 bases; bases outside gene matches: 5. The CDR3 extends over 15 amino acids. Germline values: CDR1 LNHDA, CDR2 SQIVND (reference sequence). The full variable domain, its missing parts supplied by reference TRBV19 and TRBJ1-2, is DGGITQSPKYLFRKEGQNVTLSCEQNLNHDAMYWYRQDPGQGLRLIYYSQIVNDFQKGDIAEGYSVSREKKESFPLTVTSAQKNPTAFYLCASSIERTGWYGYTFGSGTRLTVV.

This chain joins TRBV27 and TRBJ2-7; 9 bases map to TRBD1. The V segment lost 2 bases and the J segment 4 bases; nucleotides outside the gene matches: 9. CDR3 length: 16 amino acids. Germline V gene sequence: CDR1 MNHEY, CDR2 SMNVEV (reference sequence). The CDR3 is CASSLAAGTGSYEQYF. The DNA of the CDR3 is TGTGCCAGCAGTTTAGCGGCAGGGACAGGGTCTTACGAGCAGTACTTC.

This sequence joins TRBV7-2 and TRBJ1-5; the D is unclear. CDR1 and CDR2 (germline): SGHTA, FQGNSA. The CDR3 is 16 amino acids. V shed 1 base and J shed 0 bases, with 10 bases lying between them. The CDR3 region has the DNA TGTGCCAGCAGCTTAGTGGCGGGAAATAGCAATCAGCCCCAGCATTTT. It codes for CASSLVAGNSNQPQHF.

The V call is TRBV9, the J call TRBJ1-2, with unresolved D. Germline V gives CDR1 SGDLS, CDR2 YYNGEE. The CDR3 extends over 16 amino acids. V was cut by 1 base and J by 4 bases, with 17 bases left in between. CDR3 residues: CASSVPREGRVYGYTF. The DNA of the CDR3 is TGTGCCAGCAGCGTACCCCGGGAAGGGCGCGTCTATGGCTACACCTTC.

The count of this clone is one. The sample has other DNA sequences that encode this CDR3 too. The gene calls are TRBV30 and TRBJ2-1; TRBD1 matches at 7 bases. The CDR3 runs 15 residues. The V gene's germline CDR1 is GTSNPN and CDR2 SVGIG (reference sequence). Trimming at V came to 3 bases and at J to 0 bases, leaving 5 bases not matched to a gene. The CDR3 DNA is TGTGCCTGGAGGGGACAGATTAGCTCCTACAATGAGCAGTTCTTC. This codes for CAWRGQISSYNEQFF.

The chain links TRBV10-3 to TRBJ2-1; 10 nucleotides match TRBD1. CDR1 is ENHRY, CDR2 SYGVKD, per germline. The CDR3 has 15 amino acids. V trimming: 5 bases; J trimming: 2 bases; junction bases outside the gene matches: 3. CDR3 in DNA: TGTGCCATCAGTCCGGGACAGGGGCCCTACAATGAGCAGTTCTTC. It encodes CAISPGQGPYNEQFF.